The rows below give T cell receptor beta chains drawn from one sample of a study of cytotoxic CD8 clonotypes in ibrutinib-treated CLL. Here immunoSEQ multiplex PCR was the method, and the copy in TCRdb shows in-frame clones only, minus some. The sample consists of about 200,000 clones, about 72% of them appearing once. Sequenced here: PBMCs, sampled after 24 months of ibrutinib treatment. The receptors come from a human donor with chronic lymphocytic leukemia. CDR3s include the opening cysteine and the closing phenylalanine or tryptophan. The D gene is left open where the match is weak. Only part of the rows carry a size: once, few, many, or a class if the clone is expanded.

size: -; J: TRBJ2-3; D: -; V: TRBV5-1; DNA: TGCGCCAGCAGCCTCGGGTTCGCGGCCGCAGATACGCAGTATTTT; CDR3: CASSLGFAAADTQYF
size: -; J: TRBJ1-5; D: -; V: TRBV28; DNA: TGTGCCAGCAGGGTGGGGAGGGCTCTCAATCAGCCCCAGCATTTT; CDR3: CASRVGRALNQPQHF
size: -; J: TRBJ1-5; D: -; V: TRBV12-5; DNA: TGTGCTAGTGGTTTGGTAGTTATAGGGGGTGGCAATCAGCCCCAGCATTTT; CDR3: CASGLVVIGGGNQPQHF
size: -; J: TRBJ2-7; D: TRBD2; V: TRBV5-1; DNA: TGCGCCAGCAGCTTGGCCTCTCTCTTAGCGGGAGACTACGAGCAGTACTTC; CDR3: CASSLASLLAGDYEQYF
size: -; J: TRBJ2-1; D: TRBD2; V: TRBV4-3; DNA: TGCGCCAGCAGCCATGAACTAGCGGGAATTCGGGCCGAGCAGTTCTTC; CDR3: CASSHELAGIRAEQFF
size: -; J: TRBJ2-7; D: -; V: TRBV7-9; DNA: TGTGCCAGCAACATGGACAGGGAGGGCGAGCAGTACTTC; CDR3: CASNMDREGEQYF
size: few; J: TRBJ2-2; D: -; V: TRBV19; DNA: TGTGCCAGTAGCTTATTGGGGGACACCGGGGAGCTGTTTTTT; CDR3: CASSLLGDTGELFF
size: few; J: TRBJ2-5; D: TRBD2; V: TRBV4-2; DNA: TGTGCCAGCAGCCAATCGACTAGCGCCCTCCAAGAGACCCAGTACTTC; CDR3: CASSQSTSALQETQYF
size: -; J: TRBJ1-2; D: -; V: TRBV28; DNA: TGTGCCAGCAGTCCCGGGAGACACGATGGCTACACCTTC; CDR3: CASSPGRHDGYTF
size: -; J: TRBJ2-1; D: -; V: TRBV28; DNA: TGTGCCAGCCGGGATCACTCCTCCTACAATGAGCAGTTCTTC; CDR3: CASRDHSSYNEQFF
size: few; J: TRBJ2-7; D: -; V: TRBV25-1; DNA: TGTGCCAGCAGCCCCCGTAGTCACTACGAGCAGTACTTC; CDR3: CASSPRSHYEQYF
size: -; J: TRBJ1-5; D: -; V: TRBV6-5; DNA: TGTGCCAGCAGTCTGTCAGTTTATAGCAATCAGCCCCAGCATTTT; CDR3: CASSLSVYSNQPQHF
size: -; J: TRBJ2-3; D: TRBD2; V: TRBV10-3; DNA: TGTGCCATCAGTGAGTTCGGGAGGGATGAGACGCAGTATTTT; CDR3: CAISEFGRDETQYF
size: once; J: TRBJ2-1; D: TRBD2; V: TRBV7-2; DNA: TGTGCCAGCATAAGGCGGCTAGCGGGAGTAAGTTCCTACAATGAGCAGTTCTTC; CDR3: CASIRRLAGVSSYNEQFF
size: -; J: TRBJ1-2; D: -; V: TRBV30; DNA: TGTGCCTGGGAAACAATCTATGGCTACACCTTC; CDR3: CAWETIYGYTF
size: -; J: TRBJ2-7; D: TRBD1; V: TRBV9; DNA: TGTGCCAGCAGCGTAGGGACAGGGGGAACCTACGAGCAGTACTTC; CDR3: CASSVGTGGTYEQYF
size: -; J: TRBJ2-3; D: TRBD2; V: TRBV4-2; DNA: TGTGCCAGCAGCCAAGGCAGTATTCGTAGGCTAGCGGGACCCACAGATACGCAGTATTTT; CDR3: CASSQGSIRRLAGPTDTQYF
size: -; J: TRBJ1-1; D: -; V: TRBV6-5; DNA: TGTGCCAGCAGTTACGATGGGTCCTTGAGTAGGGAAGCTTTCTTT; CDR3: CASSYDGSLSREAFF
size: -; J: TRBJ2-5; D: -; V: TRBV7-2; DNA: TGTGCCAGCAGCTTGTTGGCGGGGCATCAGACCCAGTACTTC; CDR3: CASSLLAGHQTQYF
size: -; J: TRBJ2-1; D: -; V: TRBV6-5; DNA: TGTGCCAGCAGTCAAGGGGCGAGAAACTACAATGAGCAGTTCTTC; CDR3: CASSQGARNYNEQFF
size: -; J: TRBJ1-5; D: -; V: TRBV19; DNA: TGTGCCAGTAGTATTCTAGTTGGGAGGGGCAATCAGCCCCAGCATTTT; CDR3: CASSILVGRGNQPQHF
size: -; J: TRBJ2-3; D: -; V: TRBV25-1; DNA: TGTGCCAGCAGTGAAAGGGGGAGCACAGATACGCAGTATTTT; CDR3: CASSERGSTDTQYF
size: -; J: TRBJ2-1; D: -; V: TRBV6-1; DNA: TGTGCCAGCAGCACAAGTTACAATGAGCAGTTCTTC; CDR3: CASSTSYNEQFF
size: -; J: TRBJ2-5; D: -; V: TRBV28; DNA: TGTGCCAGCACCCTCACGGGGCCCCTGAGTGGCCAGTACTTC; CDR3: CASTLTGPLSGQYF